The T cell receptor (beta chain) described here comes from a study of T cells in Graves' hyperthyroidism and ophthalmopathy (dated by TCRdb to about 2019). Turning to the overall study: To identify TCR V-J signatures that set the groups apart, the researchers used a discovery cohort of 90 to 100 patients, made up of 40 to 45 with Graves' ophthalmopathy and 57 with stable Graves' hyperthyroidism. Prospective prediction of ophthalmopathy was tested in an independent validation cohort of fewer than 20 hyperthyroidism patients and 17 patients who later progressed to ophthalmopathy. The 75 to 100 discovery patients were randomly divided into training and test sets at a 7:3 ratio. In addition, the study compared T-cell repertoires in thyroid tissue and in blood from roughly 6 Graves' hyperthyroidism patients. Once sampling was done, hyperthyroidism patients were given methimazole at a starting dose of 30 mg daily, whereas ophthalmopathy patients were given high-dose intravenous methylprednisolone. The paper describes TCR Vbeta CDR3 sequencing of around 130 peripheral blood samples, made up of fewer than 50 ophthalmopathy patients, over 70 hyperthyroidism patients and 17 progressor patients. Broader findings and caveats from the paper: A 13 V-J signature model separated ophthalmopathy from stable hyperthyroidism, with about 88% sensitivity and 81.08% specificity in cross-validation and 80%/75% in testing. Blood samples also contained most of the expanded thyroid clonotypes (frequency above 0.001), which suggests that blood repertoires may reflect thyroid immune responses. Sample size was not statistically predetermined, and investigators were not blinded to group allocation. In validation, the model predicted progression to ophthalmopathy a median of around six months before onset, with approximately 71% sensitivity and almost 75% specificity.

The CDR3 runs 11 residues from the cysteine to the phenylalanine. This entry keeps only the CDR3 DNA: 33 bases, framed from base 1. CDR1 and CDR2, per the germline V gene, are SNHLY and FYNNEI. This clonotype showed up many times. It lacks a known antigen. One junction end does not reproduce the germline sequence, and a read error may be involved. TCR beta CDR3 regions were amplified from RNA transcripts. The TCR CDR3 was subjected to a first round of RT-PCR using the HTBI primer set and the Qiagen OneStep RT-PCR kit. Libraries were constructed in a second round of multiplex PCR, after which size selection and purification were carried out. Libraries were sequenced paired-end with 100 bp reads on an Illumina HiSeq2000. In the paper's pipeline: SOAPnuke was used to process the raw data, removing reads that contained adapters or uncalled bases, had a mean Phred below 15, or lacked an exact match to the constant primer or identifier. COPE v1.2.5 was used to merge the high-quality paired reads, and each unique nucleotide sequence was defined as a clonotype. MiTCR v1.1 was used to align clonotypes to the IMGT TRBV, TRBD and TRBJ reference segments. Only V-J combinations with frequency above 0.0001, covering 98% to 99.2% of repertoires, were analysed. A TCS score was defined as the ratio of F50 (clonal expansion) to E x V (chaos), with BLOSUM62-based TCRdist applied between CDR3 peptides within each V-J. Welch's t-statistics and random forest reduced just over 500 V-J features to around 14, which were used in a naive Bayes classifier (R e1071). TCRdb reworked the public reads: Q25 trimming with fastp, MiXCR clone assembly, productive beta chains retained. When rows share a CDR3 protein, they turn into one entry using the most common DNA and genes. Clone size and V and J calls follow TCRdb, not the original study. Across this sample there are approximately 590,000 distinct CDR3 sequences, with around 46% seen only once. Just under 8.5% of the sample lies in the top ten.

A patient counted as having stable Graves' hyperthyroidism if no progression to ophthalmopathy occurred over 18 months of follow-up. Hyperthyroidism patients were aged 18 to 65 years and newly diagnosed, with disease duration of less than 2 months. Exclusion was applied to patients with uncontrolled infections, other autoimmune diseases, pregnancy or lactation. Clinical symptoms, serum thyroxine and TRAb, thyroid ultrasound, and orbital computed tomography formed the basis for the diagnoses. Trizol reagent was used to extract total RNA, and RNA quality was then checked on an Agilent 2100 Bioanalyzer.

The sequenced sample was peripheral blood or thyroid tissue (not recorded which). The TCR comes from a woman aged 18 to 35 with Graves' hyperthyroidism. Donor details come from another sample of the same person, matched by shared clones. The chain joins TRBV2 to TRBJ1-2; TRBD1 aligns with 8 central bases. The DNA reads TGTGCCAGCACAAGGACAGGGTGGGTTCCATTC. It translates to CASTRTGWVPF.